A single sample gave rise to the 6 T cell receptor beta chains below, sequenced in a study of blood T cell repertoires in COVID-19. Only in-frame clones appear in the TCRdb table, and some are missing; sequencing was by immunoSEQ multiplex PCR. Of a few hundred thousand clones listed, around 88% are singletons. Sample: PBMCs or T cells enriched from blood (not recorded which). All receptors derive from a woman between 45 and 65 years old with acute COVID-19.

V gene TRBV7-3 combines with J gene TRBJ2-1; TRBD2 matches at 8 bases. V dropped 5 bases and J dropped 3; count of bases not matched to a gene: 6. Germline values: CDR1 SGHTA, CDR2 FQGTGA. The CDR3 runs 15 residues. The CDR3 loop reads CASSTRTSSYNEQFF. CDR3 coding DNA: TGTGCCAGCAGCACCCGGACTAGCAGCTACAATGAGCAGTTCTTC. The full variable domain, completed using reference TRBV7-3 and TRBJ2-1, is GAGVSQTPSNKVTEKGKYVELRCDPISGHTALYWYRQSLGQGPEFLIYFQGTGAADDSGLPNDRFFAVRPEGSVSTLKIQRTERGDSAVYLCASSTRTSSYNEQFFGPGTRLTVL.

The V and J genes are TRBV28 and TRBJ2-7; 10 bases match TRBD2. Germline V CDR1 and CDR2: MDHEN, SYDVKM. With 5 bases clipped from V and 6 bases from J, the junction kept 10 bases outside the gene matches. This CDR3 has 15 residues. CDR3 DNA sequence: TGTGCCAGCAGTCGATCTAGCGGGAGTTCCCCCGAGCAGTACTTC. This codes for CASSRSSGSSPEQYF. The full variable domain, rest sourced from reference TRBV28 and TRBJ2-7, is DVKVTQSSRYLVKRTGEKVFLECVQDMDHENMFWYRQDPGLGLRLIYFSYDVKMKEKGDIPEGYSVSREKKERFSLILESASTNQTSMYLCASSRSSGSSPEQYFGPGTRLTVT.

V and J are TRBV6-1 and TRBJ1-3; 10 nucleotides line up with TRBD1. The CDR3 is 16 residues long. The junction had 12 bases not matched to a gene; V was cut back by 4 bases and J by 9 bases. Per germline, CDR1 MNHNS and CDR2 SASEGT. Here the CDR3 DNA reads TGTGCCAGCAGTGCCCCGACAGGGGGCGCTGGAGGCACCATATATTTT. Its translation is CASSAPTGGAGGTIYF.

The chain links TRBV6-5 to TRBJ2-3, with D unclear. V was pared by 7 bases and J by 6 bases, with 14 bases between. Germline CDR1 and CDR2: MNHEY and SVGAGI. This CDR3 comprises 13 residues. The CDR3 protein is CASTQLGVDTQYF. The DNA of the CDR3 is TGTGCCAGCACTCAGCTGGGCGTGGATACGCAGTATTTT.

The chain joins TRBV4-1 to TRBJ1-1, with 7 bases lining up with TRBD1. V was pared by 2 bases and J by 7 bases, with 13 bases of the junction left unmatched. This CDR3 has 16 residues. Germline lookup yields CDR1 MGHRA and CDR2 YSYEKL. The CDR3 sequence: CASSQSHQTGSDEAFF. For the CDR3, the DNA is TGCGCCAGCAGCCAAAGCCACCAGACAGGGTCGGATGAAGCTTTCTTT.

J is TRBJ2-2 and V is TRBV7-2; D remains ambiguous. Germline assignment: CDR1 SGHTA and CDR2 FQGNSA. The germline V and J ends were trimmed by 1 base and 5 bases, with 5 bases remaining between them. CDR3 length equals 13 residues. The CDR3 bases are TGTGCCAGCAGCTTAGAACGGACCGGGGAGCTGTTTTTT. Its protein product is CASSLERTGELFF.